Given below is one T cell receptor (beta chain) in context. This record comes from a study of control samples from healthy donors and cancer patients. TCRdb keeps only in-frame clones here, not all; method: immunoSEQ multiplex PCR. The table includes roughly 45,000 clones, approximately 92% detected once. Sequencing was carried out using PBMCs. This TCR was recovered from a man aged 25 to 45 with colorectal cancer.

The CDR3 here is CASNPGQGAYEQYF. The CDR3 bases are TGTGCCAGCAACCCGGGACAGGGGGCCTACGAGCAGTACTTC. This chain connects TRBV6-6 to TRBJ2-7; 11 bases are a match to TRBD1. This CDR3 region has 14 residues. V gave up 7 bases and J gave up 2 bases; unmatched junction bases: 4. CDR1 is MNHNY and CDR2 is SVGAGI in the germline V gene (reference sequence).